This T cell receptor (beta chain) was obtained from a study of tumor and adjacent non-tumor tissue in lung cancer. A word on this clonotype: One junction end does not reproduce the germline sequence, and a read error may be involved.

A modified ARM-PCR protocol with three rounds of nested PCR amplified TCRbeta. TCRdb processed the multiplex PCR reads anew with MiXCR; each CDR3 protein has one entry. The table lists about 93,000 distinct CDR3 sequences, about 72% of them singletons. This sample's RNA came from whole unsorted tissue. CDR3 size: 16 residues. Germline assignment: CDR1 MNHNS and CDR2 SASEGT. Source material: lung tumor tissue. This receptor was taken from a man aged 55 to 70 with non-small cell lung cancer. This chain joins TRBV6-1 and TRBJ1-1, with D perhaps matching TRBD1 (5 bases). The CDR3 DNA follows: TGTGCCAGCAGTGAAGCGGGGTCGGGGGTGGACACTGAAGCTTCCTTT. This encodes CASSEAGSGVDTEASF.